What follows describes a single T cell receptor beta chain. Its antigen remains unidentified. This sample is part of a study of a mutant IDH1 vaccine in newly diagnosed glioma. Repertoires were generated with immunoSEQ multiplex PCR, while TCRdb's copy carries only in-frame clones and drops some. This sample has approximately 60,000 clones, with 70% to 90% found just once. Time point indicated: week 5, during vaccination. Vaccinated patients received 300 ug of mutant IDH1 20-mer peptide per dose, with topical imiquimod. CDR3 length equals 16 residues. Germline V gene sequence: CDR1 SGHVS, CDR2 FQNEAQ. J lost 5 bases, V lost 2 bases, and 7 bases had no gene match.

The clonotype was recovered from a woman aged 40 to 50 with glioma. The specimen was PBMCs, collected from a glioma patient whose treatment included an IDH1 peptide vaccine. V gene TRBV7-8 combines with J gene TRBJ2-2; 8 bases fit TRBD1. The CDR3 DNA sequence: TGTGCCAGCAGCTTACAGGACAGGGCGGTTACCGGGGAGCTGTTTTTT. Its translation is CASSLQDRAVTGELFF.